Sequencing of this T cell receptor beta chain was carried out in a study of T cells in Graves' hyperthyroidism and ophthalmopathy. The sample holds a few counts of this clonotype. CDR1 SNHLY and CDR2 FYNNEI come from the germline V gene. V shed 6 bases, J shed 3 bases, and the junction held 3 bases outside the gene matches. The CDR3 sequence is 15 residues long. The source material, RNA transcripts, was used to amplify TCR beta CDR3 regions. Initially, a first-round RT-PCR of the TCR CDR3 employed the HTBI primer set. MiXCR, run by TCRdb on the multiplex PCR reads, gives a single entry per CDR3 protein. This sample has around 99,000 distinct CDR3 sequences, with approximately 15% found just once. Stable Graves' hyperthyroidism meant no ophthalmopathy progression within 18 months. Those with hyperthyroidism were 18 to 65 years old, newly diagnosed, and ill for under 2 months. Diagnoses were made from clinical symptoms, serum measures (thyroxine and TRAb), thyroid ultrasound and orbital computed tomography.

The rearrangement links TRBV2 to TRBJ2-5; 14 bases fit TRBD2. The sequenced sample consisted of blood. The TCR was taken from a woman aged 45-60 years with Graves' hyperthyroidism. CDR3 region: CASRETSGREETQYF. CDR3 nucleotide sequence: TGTGCCAGCAGAGAGACTAGCGGGAGGGAAGAGACCCAGTACTTC.